These 26 T cell receptor beta chains were all obtained from the same sample, sequenced in a study of T cell changes during pregnancy in multiple sclerosis. Produced via immunoSEQ multiplex PCR; TCRdb's table is partial and in-frame only. The sample holds some 30,000 clones; 70% to 90% are singletons and the top ten take 6.5% to 7%. Sequencing was performed on CD8+ T cells from peripheral blood mononuclear cells, taken in the second trimester of pregnancy. The source of these receptors is a female donor with multiple sclerosis, enrolled in a pregnancy study.

The chain links TRBV28 to TRBJ2-7; 8 nucleotides agree with TRBD2. With V trimmed by 2 bases and J by 1 base, 1 base remained unmatched. The CDR3 sequence is 14 residues long. The germline V gene has CDR1 MDHEN and CDR2 SYDVKM. The CDR3 reads CASSLTGGSYEQYF. DNA of the CDR3: TGTGCCAGCAGTTTAACGGGAGGGTCCTACGAGCAGTACTTC.

The CDR3 coding sequence is TGTGCCAGCAGTGAAGGGCACGGCAAGGCCTATGGCTACACCTTC. It is translated as CASSEGHGKAYGYTF. The chain recombines TRBV25-1 with TRBJ1-2; D gene ambiguous. The CDR3 covers 15 residues. Germline V gives CDR1 MGHDK, CDR2 SYGVNS. V was cut by 2 bases and J by 4 bases, with 14 bases left in between.

The CDR3 is CASSPAGPTEAFF. The DNA of the CDR3 is TGCGCCAGCAGCCCCGCAGGGCCCACTGAAGCTTTCTTT. The chain links TRBV4-1 to TRBJ1-1; a possible D gene is TRBD1 (5 bases). Deletions cut 4 bases from V and 4 bases from J, with 10 bases between. CDR3 length: 13 amino acids. Germline CDR1 and CDR2: MGHRA and YSYEKL.

The chain recombines TRBV27 with TRBJ2-2; possible D gene TRBD2, 6 bases. CDR1 and CDR2 from the germline V gene are MNHEY and SMNVEV (reference sequence). The ends were cut back, 4 bases at V and 3 bases at J, with 9 bases in the middle. The CDR3 runs 14 residues. This chain's CDR3 is CASSYGGDTGELFF. In DNA, the CDR3 is TGTGCCAGCAGTTACGGGGGAGACACCGGGGAGCTGTTTTTT.

The chain combines TRBV7-2 with TRBJ2-1, with 13 bases matching TRBD2. V shed 6 bases and J 8 bases; nucleotides not matched to a gene: 10. Looked up from germline, CDR1 is SGHTA and CDR2 is FQGNSA. The CDR3 spans 16 residues. The CDR3 nucleotides are TGTGCCAGCAGTCTACTAGCGGGGGGGGTTCGGGATGAGCAGTTCTTC. Translated: CASSLLAGGVRDEQFF.

In its sample, this clone ranks as medium-sized (0.01 to 0.1%). The rearrangement uses TRBV9 and TRBJ2-5; 8 bases match TRBD2. J lost 5 bases, V lost 0 bases, and 6 bases had no gene match. Germline CDR1 SGDLS, CDR2 YYNGEE. The length of the CDR3 is 15 residues. The CDR3 coding sequence is TGTGCCAGCAGCGTAGGTAACGGGAGGGGGGAGACCCAGTACTTC. Its translation: CASSVGNGRGETQYF.

The chain couples TRBV7-9 to TRBJ2-5; 13 positions match TRBD2. The CDR3 contains 16 residues. The junction had 7 bases not matched to a gene; V was cut back by 5 bases and J by 4 bases. CDR1 and CDR2 (germline): SEHNR, FQNEAQ (reference sequence). CDR3 protein: CASSPRLAGGLETQYF. The CDR3 DNA reads as TGTGCCAGCAGCCCCCGACTAGCGGGGGGCTTAGAGACCCAGTACTTC.

This clone has a single count. The gene calls are TRBV13 and TRBJ2-5; TRBD1 agrees at 12 bases. The CDR3 loop spans 16 amino acids. Germline V gene data show CDR1 as PRHDT and CDR2 as FYEKMQ (reference sequence). J lost 5 bases, V lost 3 bases, and 7 bases had no gene match. The CDR3 DNA follows: TGTGCCAGCAGCTTGGGACAGGGGGCGCCGGGGGAGACCCAGTACTTC. This translates into CASSLGQGAPGETQYF.

The chain joins TRBV7-3 to TRBJ2-2; possible D gene TRBD1, 8 bases. This CDR3 spans 16 amino acids. Germline CDR1 and CDR2: SGHTA and FQGTGA. V lost 3 bases and J lost 4, with 15 bases in between. CDR3: CASSFDYRGGTGELFF. CDR3 nucleotides: TGTGCCAGCAGCTTTGATTACAGGGGGGGCACCGGGGAGCTGTTTTTT. Variable domain in full (rest from reference TRBV7-3 and TRBJ2-2): GAGVSQTPSNKVTEKGKYVELRCDPISGHTALYWYRQSLGQGPEFLIYFQGTGAADDSGLPNDRFFAVRPEGSVSTLKIQRTERGDSAVYLCASSFDYRGGTGELFFGEGSRLTVL.

The V and J genes are TRBV11-2 and TRBJ2-1, with 8 nucleotides matching TRBD1. The junction had 8 bases not matched to a gene; V was cut back by 2 bases and J by 2 bases. The CDR3 spans 17 residues. In germline, CDR1 is SGHAT, CDR2 FQNNGV. As DNA, the CDR3 is TGTGCCAGCAGCTTACACCCGGGACAGGACGCCTACAATGAGCAGTTCTTC. Translation: CASSLHPGQDAYNEQFF.

The V and J genes are TRBV18 and TRBJ2-3; TRBD1 agrees at 9 bases. Trimming took 6 bases from V and 0 from J; bases not matched to a gene: 4. Per germline, CDR1 KGHSH and CDR2 LQKENI. The CDR3 consists of 15 residues. The CDR3 is CASSPGTGSTDTQYF. The CDR3 bases are TGTGCCAGCTCCCCCGGGACAGGGAGCACAGATACGCAGTATTTT. Based on the CDR3 plus reference TRBV18 and TRBJ2-3, the full variable domain is NAGVMQNPRHLVRRRGQEARLRCSPMKGHSHVYWYRQLPEEGLKFMVYLQKENIIDESGMPKERFSAEFPKEGPSILRIQQVVRGDSAAYFCASSPGTGSTDTQYFGPGTRLTVL.

The chain carries TRBV5-4 and TRBJ2-7; 12 nucleotides line up with TRBD2. This CDR3 is 16 amino acids long. The trim removed 3 bases at V and 4 bases at J, leaving 8 bases unmatched. From germline, CDR1 is SGHNT and CDR2 YYREEE (reference sequence). The CDR3 bases are TGTGCCAGCAGCTCCGAGGTGACTAGCGGGGGTTACGAGCAGTACTTC. It is translated as CASSSEVTSGGYEQYF.

In regard to this clone: Compared with germline, one end of the junction differs, possibly owing to a read error. The chain joins TRBV7-7 to TRBJ2-1; 9 nucleotides align to TRBD2. This CDR3 contains 16 residues. Germline values: CDR1 SSHAT, CDR2 FNYEAQ (reference sequence). The CDR3 sequence is CASSSTWTSENNEQFF. In DNA form, the CDR3 reads TGTGCTAGCAGCTCGACATGGACTAGCGAGAACAATGAGCAGTTCTTC.

This clone showed up just a few times. This sequence joins TRBV7-2 and TRBJ1-1; no firm D call. This CDR3 region has 14 residues. The germline CDR1 and CDR2 sequences are SGHTA and FQGNSA. V was trimmed by 5 bases and J by 4 bases, leaving 14 bases between them. CDR3 amino acids: CASSPLGMGTEAFF. The CDR3 DNA reads TGTGCCAGCAGCCCGCTAGGAATGGGCACTGAAGCTTTCTTT.

This clone has ten or more counts. This chain joins TRBV11-2 and TRBJ2-7; 10 bases line up with TRBD1. Germline values: CDR1 SGHAT, CDR2 FQNNGV. The CDR3 is made up of 15 amino acids. After removal of 4 bases from V and 4 bases from J, the junction contained 7 bases not matched to a gene. The CDR3 sequence: CASSSGTGEGYEQYF. CDR3 nucleotide sequence: TGTGCCAGCAGCTCAGGGACAGGGGAGGGATACGAGCAGTACTTC.

J is TRBJ1-4 and V is TRBV27; D possibly corresponds to TRBD1 (6 bases). The CDR3 is made up of 14 amino acids. Germline CDR1 and CDR2: MNHEY and SMNVEV (reference sequence). Trimming removed 2 bases at V and 8 bases at J, with 12 bases between. The CDR3, as DNA: TGTGCCAGCAGTTTACAGGGGATCGGGGAAAAACTGTTTTTT. Its protein is CASSLQGIGEKLFF.

CDR3 nucleotides: TGTGCCAGCAGTTTAGTAACGAGGACAGGGTTTAAGAACGAGCAGTACTTC. Protein product: CASSLVTRTGFKNEQYF. The rearrangement joins TRBV28 to TRBJ2-7; 8 bases align to TRBD1. CDR3 length: 17 residues. CDR1 is MDHEN, CDR2 SYDVKM, per germline. J was trimmed by 5 bases and V by 2 bases; bases with no gene match: 14.

V is TRBV6-5 and J is TRBJ1-5; 8 bases align to TRBD1. The ends lost 7 bases at V and 5 bases at J; junction bases unmatched: 4. There are 13 residues in the CDR3. Germline CDR1 and CDR2: MNHEY and SVGAGI. The CDR3 sequence is CASTTGEDQPQHF. CDR3 DNA: TGTGCCAGCACGACAGGGGAAGATCAGCCCCAGCATTTT.

This clone was detected a few times. V usage is TRBV9 and J usage is TRBJ2-1, with 11 bases identical to TRBD2. The V gene end was trimmed by 0 bases and the J gene end by 4 bases; junction bases not matched to a gene: 6. The CDR3 runs to 17 residues. The germline CDR1 and CDR2 sequences are SGDLS and YYNGEE. The CDR3 DNA sequence: TGTGCCAGCAGCGTAGATACTAGCGGGAGCTTGTACAATGAGCAGTTCTTC. Amino acids: CASSVDTSGSLYNEQFF.

The genes are TRBV11-2 and TRBJ2-7; D perhaps matches TRBD1 (6 bases). Trimming removed 3 bases at V and 3 bases at J, with 15 bases between. Germline CDR1 and CDR2: SGHAT and FQNNGV. The CDR3 runs 15 residues. The CDR3 region has the DNA TGTGCCAGCAGCTTTCCGACCCCACAGGGCTACGAGCAGTACTTC. As protein: CASSFPTPQGYEQYF.

This chain connects TRBV7-9 to TRBJ1-3; D gene ambiguous. CDR3 length: 18 amino acids. Trimming cost V 2 bases and J 0 bases, with 17 bases left between them. The V gene's germline CDR1 is SEHNR and CDR2 FQNEAQ (reference sequence). DNA for the CDR3: TGTGCCAGCAGCTTAAAATTCACCCCATCGAGCTCTGGAAACACCATATATTTT. Protein: CASSLKFTPSSSGNTIYF.

The chain carries TRBV29-1 and TRBJ2-7; tentative D call: TRBD2 (5 bases). V lost 1 base and J lost 4, with 20 bases in between. The germline V gene has CDR1 SQVTM and CDR2 ANQGSEA. CDR3 size: 16 residues. CDR3 nucleotide sequence: TGCAGCGTTGAAGCCCCGGGAAGCTCTATCGGGTACGAGCAGTACTTC. Its translation is CSVEAPGSSIGYEQYF.

J is TRBJ1-1 and V is TRBV6-5; D unclear. V was cut by 6 bases and J by 1 base, with 9 bases left in between. The CDR3 is made up of 13 amino acids. Germline CDR1 reads MNHEY; CDR2 reads SVGAGI. Written as DNA, the CDR3 is TGTGCCAGCAGCCCCGGAGGGAACACTGAAGCTTTCTTT. Translated, it gives CASSPGGNTEAFF.

This chain connects TRBV9 to TRBJ2-5, with TRBD2 matching 9 bases. The CDR3 runs 15 residues. Germline V gene lookup returns CDR1 SGDLS and CDR2 YYNGEE. J lost 3 bases, V lost 0 bases, and 3 bases had no gene match. The CDR3 reads CASSVGAGGEETQYF. For the CDR3, the DNA is TGTGCCAGCAGCGTAGGGGCGGGGGGGGAAGAGACCCAGTACTTC.

The table lists this clone with a count of one. The rearrangement joins TRBV2 to TRBJ1-2; D is ambiguous. Looked up from germline, CDR1 is SNHLY and CDR2 is FYNNEI. Trimming removed 6 bases from V and 5 bases from J, with 13 bases in between. The CDR3 has 13 amino acids. This CDR3 reads CASRALGAYGYTF. CDR3 bases: TGTGCCAGCAGGGCTTTGGGAGCATATGGCTACACCTTC.

This clone was seen only a few times. The chain is built from TRBV4-1 and TRBJ1-2; D is undetermined. The CDR3 runs 15 residues. V gave up 0 bases and J gave up 0 bases, with 8 bases separating them. The germline V gene encodes CDR1 MGHRA and CDR2 YSYEKL. This chain's CDR3 is CASSQEAGSNYGYTF. CDR3 coding DNA: TGCGCCAGCAGCCAAGAGGCGGGATCTAACTATGGCTACACCTTC.